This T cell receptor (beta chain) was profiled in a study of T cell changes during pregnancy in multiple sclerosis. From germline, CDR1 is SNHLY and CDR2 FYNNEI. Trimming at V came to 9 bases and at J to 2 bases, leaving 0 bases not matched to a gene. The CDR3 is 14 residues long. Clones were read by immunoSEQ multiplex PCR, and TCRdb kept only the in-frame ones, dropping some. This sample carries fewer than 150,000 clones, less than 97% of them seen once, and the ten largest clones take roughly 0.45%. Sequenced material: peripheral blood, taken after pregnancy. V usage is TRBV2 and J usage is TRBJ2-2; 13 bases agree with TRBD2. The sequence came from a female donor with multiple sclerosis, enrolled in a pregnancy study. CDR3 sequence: CARGLAGNTGELFF. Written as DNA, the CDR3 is TGTGCCAGGGGACTAGCGGGAAACACCGGGGAGCTGTTTTTT.